The present T cell receptor (beta chain) was sequenced within a study of cytomegalovirus exposure and HLA in healthy donors. Findings and limits, study-wide: Later on, an analysis showed TCR association rates differing by HLA locus, with DRB1 the most and HLA-C the fewest. The number of N-insertions in an Asian-associated ancestry cluster was reportedly below the 666-donor mean in a later analysis. Listed as cytomegalovirus-associated were over 150 TCR beta chains.

PCR employed 60 Vbeta and 13 Jbeta primers. Method: immunoSEQ multiplex PCR; TCRdb's copy keeps in-frame clones and lacks some. The sample yields fewer than 150,000 clones, around four fifths seen once. The germline V gene encodes CDR1 SQVTM and CDR2 ANQGSEA. This CDR3 contains 12 residues. Concerning this clone itself: The antigen is not known.

This rearrangement joins TRBV29-1 to TRBJ2-3; 12 nucleotides align to TRBD2. The origin of this receptor is a man aged 55-75 years in good health and CMV-seropositive. The sample consisted of PBMCs. The CDR3, as DNA: TGCGGGACTAGCGGGAGCACAGATACGCAGTATTTT. Amino acid sequence: CGTSGSTDTQYF.